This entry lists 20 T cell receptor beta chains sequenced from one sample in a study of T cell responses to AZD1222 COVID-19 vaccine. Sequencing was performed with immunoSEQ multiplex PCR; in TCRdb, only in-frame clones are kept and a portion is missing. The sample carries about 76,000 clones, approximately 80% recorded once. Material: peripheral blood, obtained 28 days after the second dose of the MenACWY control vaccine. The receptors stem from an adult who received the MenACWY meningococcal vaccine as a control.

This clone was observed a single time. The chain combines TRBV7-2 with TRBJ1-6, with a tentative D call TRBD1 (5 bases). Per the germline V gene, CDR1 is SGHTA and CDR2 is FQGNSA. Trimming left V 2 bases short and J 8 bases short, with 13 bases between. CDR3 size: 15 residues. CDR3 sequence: CASSLHGGRDSPLHF. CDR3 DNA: TGTGCCAGCAGCTTACACGGGGGGAGGGATTCACCCCTCCACTTT.

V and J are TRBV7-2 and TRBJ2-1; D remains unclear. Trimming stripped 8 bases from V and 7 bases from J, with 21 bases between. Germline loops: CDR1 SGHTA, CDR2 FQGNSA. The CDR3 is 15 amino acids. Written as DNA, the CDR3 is TGTGCCAGCCGACCCCCGTGGACCAAGGGAAATGAGCAGTTCTTC. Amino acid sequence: CASRPPWTKGNEQFF.

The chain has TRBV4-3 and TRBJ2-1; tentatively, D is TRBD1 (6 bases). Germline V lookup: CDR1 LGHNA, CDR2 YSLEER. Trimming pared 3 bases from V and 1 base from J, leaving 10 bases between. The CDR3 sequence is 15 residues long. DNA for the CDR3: TGCGCCAGCAGCCAGAACAGGGATTCCTACAATGAGCAGTTCTTC. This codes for CASSQNRDSYNEQFF.

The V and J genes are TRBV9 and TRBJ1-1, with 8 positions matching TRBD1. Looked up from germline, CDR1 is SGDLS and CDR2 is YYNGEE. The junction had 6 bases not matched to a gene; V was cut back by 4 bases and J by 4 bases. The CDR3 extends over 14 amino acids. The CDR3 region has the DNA TGTGCCAGCAGCCCAACCACAGGGGGCACTGAAGCTTTCTTT. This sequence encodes CASSPTTGGTEAFF. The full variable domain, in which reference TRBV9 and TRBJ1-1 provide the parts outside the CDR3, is DSGVTQTPKHLITATGQRVTLRCSPRSGDLSVYWYQQSLDQGLQFLIQYYNGEERAKGNILERFSAQQFPDLHSELNLSSLELGDSALYFCASSPTTGGTEAFFGQGTRLTVV.

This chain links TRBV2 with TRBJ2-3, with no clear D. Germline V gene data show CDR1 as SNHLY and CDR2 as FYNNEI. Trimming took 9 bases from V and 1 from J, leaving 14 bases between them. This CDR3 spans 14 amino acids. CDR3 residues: CARDQSGGTDTQYF. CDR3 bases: TGTGCCAGGGATCAAAGTGGGGGCACAGATACGCAGTATTTT. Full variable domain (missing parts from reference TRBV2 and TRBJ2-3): EPEVTQTPSHQVTQMGQEVILRCVPISNHLYFYWYRQILGQKVEFLVSFYNNEISEKSEIFDDQFSVERPDGSNFTLKIRSTKLEDSAMYFCARDQSGGTDTQYFGPGTRLTVL.

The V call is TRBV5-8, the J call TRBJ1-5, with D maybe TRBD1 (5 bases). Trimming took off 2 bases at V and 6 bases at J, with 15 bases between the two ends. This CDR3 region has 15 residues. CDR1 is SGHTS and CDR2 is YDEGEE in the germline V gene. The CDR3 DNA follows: TGTGCCAGCAGCTTTAGTGGGGGGATGGTTCAGCCCCAGCATTTT. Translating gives CASSFSGGMVQPQHF. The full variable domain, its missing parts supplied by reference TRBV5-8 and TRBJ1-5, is EAGVTQSPTHLIKTRGQQATLRCSPISGHTSVYWYQQALGLGLQFLLWYDEGEERNRGNFPPRFSGRQFPNYSSELNVNALELEDSALYLCASSFSGGMVQPQHFGDGTRLSIL.

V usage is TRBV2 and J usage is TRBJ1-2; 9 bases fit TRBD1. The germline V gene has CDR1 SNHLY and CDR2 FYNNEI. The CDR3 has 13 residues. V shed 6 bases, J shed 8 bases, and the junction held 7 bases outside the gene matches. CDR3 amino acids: CASSPGQGAGYTF. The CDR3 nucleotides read TGTGCCAGCAGCCCGGGACAGGGCGCGGGCTACACCTTC.

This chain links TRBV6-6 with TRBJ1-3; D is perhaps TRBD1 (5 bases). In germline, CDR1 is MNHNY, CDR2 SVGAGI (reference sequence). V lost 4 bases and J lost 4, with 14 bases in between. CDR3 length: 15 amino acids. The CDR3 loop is CASSSPRVGGNTIYF. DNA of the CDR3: TGTGCCAGCAGTTCTCCCAGGGTGGGCGGAAACACCATATATTTT.

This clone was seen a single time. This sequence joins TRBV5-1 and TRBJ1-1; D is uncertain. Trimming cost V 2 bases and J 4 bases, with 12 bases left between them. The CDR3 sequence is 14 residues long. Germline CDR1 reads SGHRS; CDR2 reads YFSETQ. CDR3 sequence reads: CASSFTEGSTEAFF. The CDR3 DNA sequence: TGCGCCAGCAGCTTTACCGAGGGTAGCACTGAAGCTTTCTTT.

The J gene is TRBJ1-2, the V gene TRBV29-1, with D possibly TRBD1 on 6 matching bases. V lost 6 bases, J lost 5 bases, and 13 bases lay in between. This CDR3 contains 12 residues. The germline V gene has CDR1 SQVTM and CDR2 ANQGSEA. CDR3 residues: CSVNSGEYGYTF. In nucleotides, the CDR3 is TGCAGCGTCAACTCAGGGGAGTATGGCTACACCTTC.

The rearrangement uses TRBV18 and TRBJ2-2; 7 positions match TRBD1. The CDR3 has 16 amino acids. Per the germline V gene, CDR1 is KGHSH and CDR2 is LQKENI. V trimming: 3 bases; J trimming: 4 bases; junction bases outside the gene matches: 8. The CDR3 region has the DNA TGTGCCAGCTCACCTACAAACCGACAGGGCACCGGGGAGCTGTTTTTT. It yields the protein CASSPTNRQGTGELFF.

CDR3 in DNA: TGTGCCATCAGTGAGGGGAGCGGGGGGAACTACAATGAGCAGTTCTTC. This encodes CAISEGSGGNYNEQFF. This sequence joins TRBV10-3 and TRBJ2-1, with TRBD2 matching 9 bases. The junction had 5 bases not matched to a gene; V was cut back by 2 bases and J by 3 bases. The CDR3 has 16 residues. Germline V gene data show CDR1 as ENHRY and CDR2 as SYGVKD.

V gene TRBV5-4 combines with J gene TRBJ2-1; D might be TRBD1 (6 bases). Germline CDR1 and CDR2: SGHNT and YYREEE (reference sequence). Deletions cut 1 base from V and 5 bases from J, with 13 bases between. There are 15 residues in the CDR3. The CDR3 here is CASSLSGVEDNEQFF. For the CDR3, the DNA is TGTGCCAGCAGCTTGTCAGGGGTGGAGGACAATGAGCAGTTCTTC.

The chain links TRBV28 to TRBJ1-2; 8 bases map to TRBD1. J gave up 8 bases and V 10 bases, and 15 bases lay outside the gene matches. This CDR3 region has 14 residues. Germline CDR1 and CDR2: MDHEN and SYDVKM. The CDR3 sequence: CATSSGGNPRGYTF. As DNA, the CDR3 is TGTGCCACCTCCTCAGGGGGCAACCCTAGAGGCTACACCTTC.

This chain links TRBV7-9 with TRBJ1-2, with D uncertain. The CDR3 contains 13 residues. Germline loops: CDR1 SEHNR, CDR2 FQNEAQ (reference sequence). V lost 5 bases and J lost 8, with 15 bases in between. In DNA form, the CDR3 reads TGTGCCAGCAGCGCAACCGAGGGAGTCGGCTACACCTTC. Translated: CASSATEGVGYTF.

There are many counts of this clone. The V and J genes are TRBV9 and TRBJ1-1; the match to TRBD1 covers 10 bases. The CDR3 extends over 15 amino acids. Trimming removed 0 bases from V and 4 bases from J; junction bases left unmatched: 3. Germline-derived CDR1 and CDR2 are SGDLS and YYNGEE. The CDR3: CASSVGWTGGTEAFF. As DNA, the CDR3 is TGTGCCAGCAGCGTAGGATGGACAGGGGGCACTGAAGCTTTCTTT. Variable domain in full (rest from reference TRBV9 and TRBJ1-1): DSGVTQTPKHLITATGQRVTLRCSPRSGDLSVYWYQQSLDQGLQFLIQYYNGEERAKGNILERFSAQQFPDLHSELNLSSLELGDSALYFCASSVGWTGGTEAFFGQGTRLTVV.

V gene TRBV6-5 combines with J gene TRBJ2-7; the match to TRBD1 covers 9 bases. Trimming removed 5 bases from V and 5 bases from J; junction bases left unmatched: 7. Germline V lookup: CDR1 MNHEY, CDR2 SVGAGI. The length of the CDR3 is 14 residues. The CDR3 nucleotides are TGTGCCAGCAGTCCCTCGGACAGGGGCAACGAGCAGTACTTC. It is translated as CASSPSDRGNEQYF.

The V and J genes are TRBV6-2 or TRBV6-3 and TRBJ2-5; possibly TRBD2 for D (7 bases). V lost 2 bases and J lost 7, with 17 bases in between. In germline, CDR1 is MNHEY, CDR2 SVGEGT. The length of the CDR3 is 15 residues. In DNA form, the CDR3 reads TGTGCCAGCAGTTACCTGGGGGGGGCTTGGGGGACCCAGTACTTC. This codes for CASSYLGGAWGTQYF.

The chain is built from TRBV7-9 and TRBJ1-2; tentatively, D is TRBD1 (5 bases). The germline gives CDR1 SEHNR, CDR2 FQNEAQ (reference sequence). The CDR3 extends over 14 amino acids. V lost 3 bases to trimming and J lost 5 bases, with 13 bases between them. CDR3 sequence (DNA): TGTGCCAGCAGCTTTCTGGGGGATAAATATGGCTACACCTTC. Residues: CASSFLGDKYGYTF.

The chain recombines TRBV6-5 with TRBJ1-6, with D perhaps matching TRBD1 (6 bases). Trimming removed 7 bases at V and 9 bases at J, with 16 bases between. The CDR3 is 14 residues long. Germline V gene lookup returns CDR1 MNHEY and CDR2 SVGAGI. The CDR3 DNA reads TGTGCCAGCACCCCAGGGGCAGGAAGTTCACCCCTCCACTTT. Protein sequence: CASTPGAGSSPLHF.